The 21 T cell receptor beta chains presented below share a single source sample, sequenced in a study of Tregs in tolerant kidney transplant recipients. TCRdb keeps only in-frame clones here, not all; method: immunoSEQ multiplex PCR. The repertoire includes 200,000 to 300,000 clones, 80% to 85% of them detected once, and less than 0.75% sits in the top ten. The sample was CD4+ T cells from blood. All receptors come from a human donor in good health.

J is TRBJ1-2 and V is TRBV25-1; unclear D gene. The germline gives CDR1 MGHDK, CDR2 SYGVNS. With 0 bases removed from V and 8 bases from J, the gap between germline ends came to 7 bases. This CDR3 spans 12 amino acids. The CDR3 loop is CASSEYGYGYTF. The CDR3 nucleotides read TGTGCCAGCAGTGAATACGGATACGGCTACACCTTC.

The chain has TRBV6-5 and TRBJ2-3; D is uncertain. Germline loops: CDR1 MNHEY, CDR2 SVGAGI. This CDR3 is built from 16 residues. V lost 0 bases, J lost 0 bases, and 10 bases lay in between. As DNA, the CDR3 is TGTGCCAGCAGTTACTCGTATGTTACTAGCACAGATACGCAGTATTTT. Its protein product is CASSYSYVTSTDTQYF.

With regard to this clone: Relative to the germline gene, one junction end is altered; a read error may explain this. The gene calls are TRBV5-1 and TRBJ2-2; D remains unclear. The CDR3 totals 11 residues. The germline V gene has CDR1 SGHRS and CDR2 YFSETQ. CDR3 in amino acids: CASSSLLELFF. The CDR3 DNA sequence: TGTGCCAGCAGCTCATTATTGGAGCTGTTTTTT.

J is TRBJ1-1 and V is TRBV30; D unclear. This CDR3 spans 15 amino acids. Trimming took 4 bases from V and 2 from J, leaving 17 bases between them. Germline V CDR1 and CDR2: GTSNPN, SVGIG (reference sequence). CDR3 sequence reads: CAWTDAFVINTEAFF. Here the CDR3 DNA reads TGTGCCTGGACAGACGCGTTTGTTATTAACACTGAAGCTTTCTTT.

This chain joins TRBV19 and TRBJ1-4; D remains unclear. V lost 8 bases and J lost 3, with 19 bases in between. The CDR3 loop spans 16 amino acids. Germline V gives CDR1 LNHDA, CDR2 SQIVND (reference sequence). Written as DNA, the CDR3 is TGTGCCAGTCAAACTTCTCGAGGAGGGCCTAATGAAAAACTGTTTTTT. Encoded protein: CASQTSRGGPNEKLFF.

V usage is TRBV7-6 and J usage is TRBJ2-7; 8 nucleotides match TRBD1. This CDR3 comprises 17 residues. Trimming removed 3 bases from V and 0 bases from J; junction bases left unmatched: 10. In germline, CDR1 is SGHVS, CDR2 FNYEAQ. CDR3 region: CASSFRGTGGGSYEQYF. The CDR3 bases are TGTGCCAGCAGCTTTAGGGGTACAGGGGGTGGCTCCTACGAGCAGTACTTC.

CDR3 amino acids: CASSVEWDTQYF. The CDR3 DNA reads as TGTGCCAGCAGCGTAGAATGGGATACGCAGTATTTT. The chain joins TRBV9 to TRBJ2-3; D is uncertain. The germline V and J ends were trimmed by 0 bases and 6 bases, with 5 bases remaining between them. The CDR3 spans 12 residues. Germline V CDR1 and CDR2: SGDLS, YYNGEE.

The V and J genes are TRBV4-1 and TRBJ1-1, with D possibly matching TRBD1 (6 bases). This CDR3 region has 14 residues. From germline, CDR1 is MGHRA and CDR2 YSYEKL. Trimming cost V 9 bases and J 3 bases, with 17 bases left between them. This chain's CDR3 is CASRGPLRDTEAFF. CDR3 DNA sequence: TGCGCCAGTCGGGGGCCCTTGCGGGACACTGAAGCTTTCTTT.

In its sample, this clone was seen once. V is TRBV19 and J is TRBJ2-1; 11 positions agree with TRBD2. After removal of 3 bases from V and 7 bases from J, the junction contained 8 bases not matched to a gene. The CDR3 consists of 16 residues. Germline V gene data show CDR1 as LNHDA and CDR2 as SQIVND (reference sequence). The CDR3 reads CASSIRSSGRLNEQFF. For the CDR3, the DNA is TGTGCCAGTAGTATTCGGTCTAGCGGGAGGTTGAATGAGCAGTTCTTC.

The J gene is TRBJ2-5, the V gene TRBV5-1, with 13 positions matching TRBD2. There are 16 residues in the CDR3. Germline V gene sequence: CDR1 SGHRS, CDR2 YFSETQ. J was trimmed by 7 bases and V by 4 bases; bases with no gene match: 10. The CDR3 protein is CASSPLAGGDTRTQYF. The CDR3 DNA reads as TGCGCCAGCAGCCCACTAGCGGGAGGGGACACAAGGACCCAGTACTTC.

Details on this clone: This likely comes from a read error, as the CDR3 has no conserved phenylalanine or tryptophan at its end. The V and J genes are TRBV19 and TRBJ2-7; maybe TRBD1 (6 bases). This CDR3 comprises 12 residues. The V gene's germline CDR1 is LNHDA and CDR2 SQIVND (reference sequence). V dropped 5 bases and J dropped 6 bases, with 11 bases sitting between them. The CDR3 sequence: CASSVTGSEQYS. Written as DNA, the CDR3 is TGTGCCAGTAGTGTAACAGGGAGCGAGCAGTACTCC.

The rearrangement uses TRBV4-2 and TRBJ2-5, with D possibly matching TRBD2 (7 bases). CDR1 is LGHNA, CDR2 YNFKEQ, per germline. With 3 bases removed from V and 2 bases from J, the gap between germline ends came to 22 bases. The CDR3 is made up of 18 amino acids. The CDR3 nucleotides read TGTGCCAGCAGCCAGACTCAGGGGACTACGGGCTCACAAGAGACCCAGTACTTC. Translated, it gives CASSQTQGTTGSQETQYF.

V gene TRBV6-1 combines with J gene TRBJ2-1; no clear D gene. The germline V gene has CDR1 MNHNS and CDR2 SASEGT. This CDR3 has 14 residues. V dropped 3 bases and J dropped 6 bases, with 12 bases sitting between them. CDR3 nucleotides: TGTGCCAGCAGTGACCACGGGTACAGCAATGAGCAGTTCTTC. Protein: CASSDHGYSNEQFF.

This chain links TRBV6-5 with TRBJ2-7; TRBD2 matches at 7 bases. The germline CDR1 and CDR2 sequences are MNHEY and SVGAGI. The V segment lost 0 bases and the J segment 0 bases; nucleotides outside the gene matches: 5. CDR3 length equals 16 residues. The CDR3 DNA reads TGTGCCAGCAGTTACTCGGCTAGCGGTTTCTCCTACGAGCAGTACTTC. It is translated as CASSYSASGFSYEQYF.

This chain links TRBV30 with TRBJ1-1; D remains ambiguous. The CDR3 is 11 residues long. The ends were cut back, 1 base at V and 7 bases at J, with 7 bases in the middle. The germline CDR1 and CDR2 sequences are GTSNPN and SVGIG (reference sequence). In nucleotides, the CDR3 is TGTGCCTGGAGTGGAGGCGGTGAAGCTTTCTTT. Its protein product is CAWSGGGEAFF.

V gene TRBV2 combines with J gene TRBJ1-5; no reliable D call. Germline lookup yields CDR1 SNHLY and CDR2 FYNNEI. CDR3 length: 12 amino acids. Trimming pared 6 bases from V and 10 bases from J, leaving 13 bases between. The CDR3 DNA follows: TGTGCCAGCAGCCCCATCTCTCAACCCCAGCATTTT. It specifies CASSPISQPQHF.

This chain connects TRBV9 to TRBJ1-1; no definite D call. The germline V gene has CDR1 SGDLS and CDR2 YYNGEE. This CDR3 is built from 14 residues. V was clipped by 0 bases and J by 5 bases, with 11 bases between them. The CDR3 DNA sequence: TGTGCCAGCAGCGTAGAACTGGGGAGTACTGAAGCTTTCTTT. Its protein product is CASSVELGSTEAFF.

As DNA, the CDR3 is TGTGCCAGTAGTTTACAGGGGCGGAACACTGAAGCTTTCTTT. This translates into CASSLQGRNTEAFF. The V call is TRBV19, the J call TRBJ1-1; TRBD1 matches at 7 bases. Germline V CDR1 and CDR2: LNHDA, SQIVND (reference sequence). The CDR3 consists of 14 residues. The V gene end was trimmed by 5 bases and the J gene end by 1 base; junction bases not matched to a gene: 4.

V usage is TRBV7-9 and J usage is TRBJ2-7, with D maybe TRBD2 (6 bases). The V and J ends lost 8 bases and 4 bases respectively, with 15 bases between them. CDR3 length: 13 residues. Per germline, CDR1 SEHNR and CDR2 FQNEAQ (reference sequence). Written as DNA, the CDR3 is TGTGCCAGCGTCGGAGGGGAGTCGTACGAGCAGTACTTC. This gives the protein CASVGGESYEQYF.

CDR3 region: CASSHQGEVEAFF. Written as DNA, the CDR3 is TGTGCCAGCAGTCACCAAGGGGAGGTTGAAGCTTTCTTT. The chain recombines TRBV6-1 with TRBJ1-1; a weak D match, TRBD1 (5 bases). Germline assignment: CDR1 MNHNS and CDR2 SASEGT. Trimming removed 5 bases at V and 7 bases at J, with 14 bases between. The CDR3 has 13 residues.

V and J are TRBV5-8 and TRBJ1-4; D is ambiguous. Germline V gives CDR1 SGHTS, CDR2 YDEGEE. The CDR3 spans 15 residues. Trimming took 0 bases from V and 0 from J, leaving 6 bases between them. The CDR3 DNA is TGTGCCAGCAGCTTGGGCCAGCCAACTAATGAAAAACTGTTTTTT. Amino acid sequence: CASSLGQPTNEKLFF.